What follows describes a single T cell receptor beta chain. Its antigen is still unknown. The CDR3 consists of 15 residues. In germline, CDR1 is MNHEY, CDR2 SVGAGI. The V and J ends lost 5 bases and 4 bases respectively, with 14 bases between them. These data belong to a study of cytomegalovirus exposure and HLA in healthy donors. Study-level points and caveats: With high specificity and sensitivity, the classifier reportedly diagnosed cytomegalovirus status. Researchers reported from a later analysis that most CMV-associated TCR beta chains appeared HLA-restricted. In a later analysis, at a false discovery rate of 0.05, approximately 16,000 TCR beta sequences matched HLA alleles.

The PCR employed 60 Vbeta primers together with 13 Jbeta primers. The data were produced by immunoSEQ multiplex PCR, yet TCRdb's version contains in-frame clones alone and is incomplete. The table lists just over 200,000 clones, approximately 70% of them singletons. The chain employs TRBV6-5 and TRBJ2-2; no clear D. Sequenced sample: PBMCs. The source of this sequence is a man between 35 and 55 years old in good health and CMV-seropositive. This CDR3 reads CASSPPLAVTGELFF. Written as DNA, the CDR3 is TGTGCCAGCAGTCCTCCCCTTGCAGTCACCGGGGAGCTGTTTTTT.